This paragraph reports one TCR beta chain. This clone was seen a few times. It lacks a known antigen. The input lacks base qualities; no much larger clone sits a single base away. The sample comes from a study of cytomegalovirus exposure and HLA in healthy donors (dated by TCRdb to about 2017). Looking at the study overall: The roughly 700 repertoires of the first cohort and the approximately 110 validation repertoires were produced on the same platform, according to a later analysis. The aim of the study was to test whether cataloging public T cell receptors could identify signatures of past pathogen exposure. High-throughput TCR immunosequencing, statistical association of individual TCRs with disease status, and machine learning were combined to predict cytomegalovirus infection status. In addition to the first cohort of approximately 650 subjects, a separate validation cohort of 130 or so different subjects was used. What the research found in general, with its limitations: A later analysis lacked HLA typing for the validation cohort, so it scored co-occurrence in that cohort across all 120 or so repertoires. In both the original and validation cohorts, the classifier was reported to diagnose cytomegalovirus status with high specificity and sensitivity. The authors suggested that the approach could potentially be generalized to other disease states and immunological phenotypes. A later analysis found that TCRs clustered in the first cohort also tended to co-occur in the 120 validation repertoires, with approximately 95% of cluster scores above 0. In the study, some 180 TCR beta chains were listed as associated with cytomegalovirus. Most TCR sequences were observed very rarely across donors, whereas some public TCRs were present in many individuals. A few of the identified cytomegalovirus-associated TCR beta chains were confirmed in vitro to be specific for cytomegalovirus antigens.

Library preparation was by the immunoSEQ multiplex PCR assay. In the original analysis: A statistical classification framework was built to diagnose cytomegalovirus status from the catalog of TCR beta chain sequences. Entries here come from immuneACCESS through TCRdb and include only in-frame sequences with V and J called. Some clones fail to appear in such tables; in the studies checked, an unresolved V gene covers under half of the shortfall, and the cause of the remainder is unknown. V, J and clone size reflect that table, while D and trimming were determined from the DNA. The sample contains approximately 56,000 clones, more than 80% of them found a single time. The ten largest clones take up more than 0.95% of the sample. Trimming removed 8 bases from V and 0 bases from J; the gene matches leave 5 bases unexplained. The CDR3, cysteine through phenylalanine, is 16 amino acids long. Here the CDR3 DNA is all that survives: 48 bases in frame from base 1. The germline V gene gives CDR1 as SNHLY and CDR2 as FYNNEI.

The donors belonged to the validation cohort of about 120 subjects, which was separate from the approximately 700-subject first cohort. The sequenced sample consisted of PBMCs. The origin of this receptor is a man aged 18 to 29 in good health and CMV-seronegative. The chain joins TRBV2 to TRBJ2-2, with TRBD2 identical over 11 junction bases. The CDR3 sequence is CASRRLAGPNTGELFF. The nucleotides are TGTGCCAGCCGCCGACTAGCGGGACCGAACACCGGGGAGCTGTTTTTT.